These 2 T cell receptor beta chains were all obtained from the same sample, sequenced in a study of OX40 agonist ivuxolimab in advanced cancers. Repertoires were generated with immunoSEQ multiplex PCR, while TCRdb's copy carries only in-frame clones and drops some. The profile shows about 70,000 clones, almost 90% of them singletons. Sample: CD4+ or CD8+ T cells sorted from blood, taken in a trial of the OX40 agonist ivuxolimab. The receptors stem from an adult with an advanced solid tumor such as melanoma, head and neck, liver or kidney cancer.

For the CDR3, the DNA is TGCGCCAGCAGCCAAGACGGGACAGGGAAAGAGACCCAGTACTTC. Its protein is CASSQDGTGKETQYF. This chain links TRBV4-1 with TRBJ2-5; 9 bases are shared with TRBD1. The germline V gene has CDR1 MGHRA and CDR2 YSYEKL. CDR3 length: 15 residues. The J segment lost 3 bases and the V segment lost 0 bases, leaving 2 bases of the junction unmatched.

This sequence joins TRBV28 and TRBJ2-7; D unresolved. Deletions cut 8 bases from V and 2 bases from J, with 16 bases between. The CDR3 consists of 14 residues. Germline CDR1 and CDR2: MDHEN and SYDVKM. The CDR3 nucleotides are TGTGCCAGCGGTGGCCGTCAGCCACCCTACGAGCAGTACTTC. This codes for CASGGRQPPYEQYF. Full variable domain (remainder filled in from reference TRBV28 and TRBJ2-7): DVKVTQSSRYLVKRTGEKVFLECVQDMDHENMFWYRQDPGLGLRLIYFSYDVKMKEKGDIPEGYSVSREKKERFSLILESASTNQTSMYLCASGGRQPPYEQYFGPGTRLTVT.